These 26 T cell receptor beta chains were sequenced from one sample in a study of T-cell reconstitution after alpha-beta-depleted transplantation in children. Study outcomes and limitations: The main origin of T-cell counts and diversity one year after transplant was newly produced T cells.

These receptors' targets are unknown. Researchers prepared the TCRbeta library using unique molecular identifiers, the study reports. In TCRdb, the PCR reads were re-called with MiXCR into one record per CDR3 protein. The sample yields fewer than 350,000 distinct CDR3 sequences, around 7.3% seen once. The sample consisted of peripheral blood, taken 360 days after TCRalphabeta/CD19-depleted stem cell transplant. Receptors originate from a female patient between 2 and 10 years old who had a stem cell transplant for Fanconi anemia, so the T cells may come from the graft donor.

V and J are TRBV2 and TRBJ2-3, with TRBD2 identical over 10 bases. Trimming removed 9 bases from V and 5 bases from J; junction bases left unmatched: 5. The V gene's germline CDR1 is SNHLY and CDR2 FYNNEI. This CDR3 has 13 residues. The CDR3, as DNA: TGTGCCAGTATAGCGGGGGGACGAGATACGCAGTATTTT. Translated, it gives CASIAGGRDTQYF. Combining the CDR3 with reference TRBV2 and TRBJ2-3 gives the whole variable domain EPEVTQTPSHQVTQMGQEVILRCVPISNHLYFYWYRQILGQKVEFLVSFYNNEISEKSEIFDDQFSVERPDGSNFTLKIRSTKLEDSAMYFCASIAGGRDTQYFGPGTRLTVL.

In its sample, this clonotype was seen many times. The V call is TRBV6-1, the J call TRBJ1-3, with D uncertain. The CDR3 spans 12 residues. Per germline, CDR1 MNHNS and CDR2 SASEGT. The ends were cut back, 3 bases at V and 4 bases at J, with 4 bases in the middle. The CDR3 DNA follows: TGTGCCAGCAGTGACCAGGGAAACACCATATATTTT. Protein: CASSDQGNTIYF.

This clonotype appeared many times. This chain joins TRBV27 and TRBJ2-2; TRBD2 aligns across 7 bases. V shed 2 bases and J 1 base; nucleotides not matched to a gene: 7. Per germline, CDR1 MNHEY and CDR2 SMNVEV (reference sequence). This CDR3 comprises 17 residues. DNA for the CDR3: TGTGCCAGCAGTTTAAGTACGGCGGGAGTGAACACCGGGGAGCTGTTTTTT. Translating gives CASSLSTAGVNTGELFF.

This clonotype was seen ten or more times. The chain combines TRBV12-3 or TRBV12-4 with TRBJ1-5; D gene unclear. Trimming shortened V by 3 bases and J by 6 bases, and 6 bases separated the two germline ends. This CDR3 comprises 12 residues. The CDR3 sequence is CASSFYRQPQHF. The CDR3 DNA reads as TGTGCCAGCAGTTTTTATCGTCAGCCCCAGCATTTT.

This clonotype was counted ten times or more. CDR3: CSVFPGQGNSPLHF. As DNA, the CDR3 is TGCAGTGTTTTCCCGGGACAGGGAAATTCACCCCTCCACTTT. The gene calls are TRBV20-1 and TRBJ1-6, with TRBD1 matching over 9 bases. There are 14 residues in the CDR3. V shed 7 bases, J shed 7 bases, and the junction held 8 bases outside the gene matches. Germline loops: CDR1 DFQATT, CDR2 SNEGSKA (reference sequence).

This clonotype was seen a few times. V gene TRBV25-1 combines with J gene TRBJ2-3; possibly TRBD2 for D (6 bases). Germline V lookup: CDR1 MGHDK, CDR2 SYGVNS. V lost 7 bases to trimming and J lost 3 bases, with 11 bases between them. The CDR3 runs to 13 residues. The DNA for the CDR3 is TGTGCCAGCATTGGGGGGTCTACAGATACGCAGTATTTT. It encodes CASIGGSTDTQYF.

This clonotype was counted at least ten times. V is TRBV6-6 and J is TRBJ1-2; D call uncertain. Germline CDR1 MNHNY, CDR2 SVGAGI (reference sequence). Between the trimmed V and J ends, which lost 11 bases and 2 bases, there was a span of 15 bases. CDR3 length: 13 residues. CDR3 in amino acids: CAGALEGNYGYTF. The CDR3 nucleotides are TGTGCCGGCGCTCTTGAAGGGAACTATGGCTACACCTTC.

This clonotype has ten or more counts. The CDR3, as DNA: TGTGCCAGCAGCTTACTCCACTCCGCCAATCAGCCCCAGCATTTT. Amino acids: CASSLLHSANQPQHF. V is TRBV7-8 and J is TRBJ1-5; no clear D gene. Trimming removed 2 bases from V and 3 bases from J, with 11 bases in between. The CDR3 has 15 residues. Germline V lookup: CDR1 SGHVS, CDR2 FQNEAQ.

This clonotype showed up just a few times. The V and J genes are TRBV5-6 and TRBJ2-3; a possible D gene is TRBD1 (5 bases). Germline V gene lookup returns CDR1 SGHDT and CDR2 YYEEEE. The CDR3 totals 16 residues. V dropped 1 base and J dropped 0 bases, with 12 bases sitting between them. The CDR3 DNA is TGTGCCAGCAGCTTGTTTATCAGGGCCAGCACAGATACGCAGTATTTT. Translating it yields CASSLFIRASTDTQYF.

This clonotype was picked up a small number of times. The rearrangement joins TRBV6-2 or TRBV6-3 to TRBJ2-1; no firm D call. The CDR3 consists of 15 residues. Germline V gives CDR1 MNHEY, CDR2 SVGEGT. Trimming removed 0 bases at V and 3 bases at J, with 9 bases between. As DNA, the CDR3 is TGTGCCAGCAGTTACTCAACTCTTGACTACAATGAGCAGTTCTTC. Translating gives CASSYSTLDYNEQFF.

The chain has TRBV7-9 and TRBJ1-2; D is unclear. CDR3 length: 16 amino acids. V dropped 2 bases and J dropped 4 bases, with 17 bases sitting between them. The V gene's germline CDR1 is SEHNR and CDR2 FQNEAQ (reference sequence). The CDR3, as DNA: TGTGCCAGCAGCTTATCTCCGGCGACCACCATCTATGGCTACACCTTC. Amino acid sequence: CASSLSPATTIYGYTF. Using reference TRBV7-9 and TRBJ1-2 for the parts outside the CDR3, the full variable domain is DTGVSQNPRHKITKRGQNVTFRCDPISEHNRLYWYRQTLGQGPEFLTYFQNEAQLEKSRLLSDRFSAERPKGSFSTLEIQRTEQGDSAMYLCASSLSPATTIYGYTFGSGTRLTVV.

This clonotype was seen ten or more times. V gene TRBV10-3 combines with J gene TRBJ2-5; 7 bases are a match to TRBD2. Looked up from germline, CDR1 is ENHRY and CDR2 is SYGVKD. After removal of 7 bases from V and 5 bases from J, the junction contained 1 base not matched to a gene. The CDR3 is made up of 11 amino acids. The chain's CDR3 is CAITAGETQYF. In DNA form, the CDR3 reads TGTGCCATCACAGCGGGGGAGACCCAGTACTTC.

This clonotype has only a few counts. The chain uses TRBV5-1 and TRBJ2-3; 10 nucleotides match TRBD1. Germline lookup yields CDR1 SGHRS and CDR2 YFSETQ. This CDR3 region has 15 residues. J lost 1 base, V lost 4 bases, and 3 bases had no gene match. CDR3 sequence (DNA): TGCGCCAGCAGCCAGGGGACAGGGGGCACAGATACGCAGTATTTT. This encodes CASSQGTGGTDTQYF.

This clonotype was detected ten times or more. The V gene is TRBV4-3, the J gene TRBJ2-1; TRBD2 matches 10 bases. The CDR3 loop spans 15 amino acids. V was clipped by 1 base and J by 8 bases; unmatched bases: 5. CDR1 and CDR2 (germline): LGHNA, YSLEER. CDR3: CASSQGAGGPYEQFF. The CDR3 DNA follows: TGCGCCAGCAGCCAAGGAGCGGGGGGGCCCTATGAGCAGTTCTTC.

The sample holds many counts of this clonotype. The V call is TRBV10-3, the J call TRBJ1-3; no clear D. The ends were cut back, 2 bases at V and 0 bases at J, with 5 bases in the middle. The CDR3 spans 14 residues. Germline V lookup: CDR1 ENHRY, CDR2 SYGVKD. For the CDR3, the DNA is TGTGCCATCAGTGAGGCTAACTCTGGAAACACCATATATTTT. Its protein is CAISEANSGNTIYF.

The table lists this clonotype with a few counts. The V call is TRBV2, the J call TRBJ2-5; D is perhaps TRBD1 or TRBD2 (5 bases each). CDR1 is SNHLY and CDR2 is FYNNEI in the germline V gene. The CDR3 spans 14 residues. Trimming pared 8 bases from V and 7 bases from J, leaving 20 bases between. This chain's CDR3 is CASRPGTETGTQYF. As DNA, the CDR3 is TGTGCCAGCCGGCCAGGGACCGAAACGGGGACCCAGTACTTC.

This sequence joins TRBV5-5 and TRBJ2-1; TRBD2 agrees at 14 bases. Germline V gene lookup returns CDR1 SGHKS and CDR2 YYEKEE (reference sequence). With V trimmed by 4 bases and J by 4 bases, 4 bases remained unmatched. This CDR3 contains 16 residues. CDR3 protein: CASSIGLAGGYNEQFF. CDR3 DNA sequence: TGTGCCAGCAGCATTGGACTAGCGGGGGGATACAATGAGCAGTTCTTC. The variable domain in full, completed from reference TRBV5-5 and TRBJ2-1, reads DAGVTQSPTHLIKTRGQQVTLRCSPISGHKSVSWYQQVLGQGPQFIFQYYEKEERGRGNFPDRFSARQFPNYSSELNVNALLLGDSALYLCASSIGLAGGYNEQFFGPGTRLTVL.

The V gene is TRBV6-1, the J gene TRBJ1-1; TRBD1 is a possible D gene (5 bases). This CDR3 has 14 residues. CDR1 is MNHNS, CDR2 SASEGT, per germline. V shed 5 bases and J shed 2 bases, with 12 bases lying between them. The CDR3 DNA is TGTGCCAGCAGTCAACAGGTTTCAAACACTGAAGCTTTCTTT. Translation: CASSQQVSNTEAFF.

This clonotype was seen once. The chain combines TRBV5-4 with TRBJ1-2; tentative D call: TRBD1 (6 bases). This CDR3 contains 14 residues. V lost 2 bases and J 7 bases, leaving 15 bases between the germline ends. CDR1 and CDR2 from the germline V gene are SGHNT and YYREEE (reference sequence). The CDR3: CASSFPGHSLGYTF. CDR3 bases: TGTGCCAGCAGCTTTCCGGGACACTCTCTTGGCTACACCTTC.

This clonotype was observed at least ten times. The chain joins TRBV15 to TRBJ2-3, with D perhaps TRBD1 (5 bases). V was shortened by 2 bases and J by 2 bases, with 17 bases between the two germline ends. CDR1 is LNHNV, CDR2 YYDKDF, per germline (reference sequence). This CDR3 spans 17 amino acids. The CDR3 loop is CATSRRLGAYDTDTQYF. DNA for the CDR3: TGTGCCACCAGCAGACGATTAGGGGCCTACGACACAGATACGCAGTATTTT.

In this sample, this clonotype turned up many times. The CDR3 sequence: CASSSSVTDTQYF. The DNA of the CDR3 is TGTGCCAGCAGCTCTAGCGTCACAGATACGCAGTATTTT. The chain links TRBV7-9 to TRBJ2-3; perhaps TRBD2 as D (6 bases). Trimming shortened V by 4 bases and J by 2 bases, and 7 bases separated the two germline ends. CDR3 length: 13 amino acids. Germline CDR1 SEHNR, CDR2 FQNEAQ (reference sequence).

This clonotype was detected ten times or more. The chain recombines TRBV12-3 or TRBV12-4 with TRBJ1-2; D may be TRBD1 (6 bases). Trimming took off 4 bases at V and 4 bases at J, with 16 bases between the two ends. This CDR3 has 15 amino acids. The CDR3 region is CASSSRDTSVYGYTF. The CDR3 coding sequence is TGTGCCAGCAGTTCCCGGGACACCTCAGTCTATGGCTACACCTTC.

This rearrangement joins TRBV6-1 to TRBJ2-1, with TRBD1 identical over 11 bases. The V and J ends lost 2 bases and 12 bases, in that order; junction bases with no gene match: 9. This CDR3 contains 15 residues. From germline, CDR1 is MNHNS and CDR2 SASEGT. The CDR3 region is CASSETLDRGPLQFF. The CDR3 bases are TGTGCCAGCAGTGAAACCCTGGACAGGGGGCCGTTGCAGTTCTTC.

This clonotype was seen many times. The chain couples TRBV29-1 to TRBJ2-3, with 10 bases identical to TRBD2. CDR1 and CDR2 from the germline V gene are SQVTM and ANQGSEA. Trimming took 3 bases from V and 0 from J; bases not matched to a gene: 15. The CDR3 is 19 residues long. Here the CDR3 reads CSVETGERGGSSSTDTQYF. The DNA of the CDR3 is TGCAGCGTTGAGACTGGCGAGCGGGGGGGATCGTCTAGCACAGATACGCAGTATTTT.

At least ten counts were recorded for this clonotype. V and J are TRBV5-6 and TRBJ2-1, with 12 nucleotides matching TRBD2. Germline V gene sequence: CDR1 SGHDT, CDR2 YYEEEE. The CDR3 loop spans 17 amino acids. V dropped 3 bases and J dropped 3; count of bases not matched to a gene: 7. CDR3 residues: CASSYGLAGLFYNEQFF. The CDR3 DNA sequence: TGTGCCAGCAGCTACGGACTAGCGGGGCTCTTCTACAATGAGCAGTTCTTC. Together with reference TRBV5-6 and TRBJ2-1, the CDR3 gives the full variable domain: DAGVTQSPTHLIKTRGQQVTLRCSPKSGHDTVSWYQQALGQGPQFIFQYYEEEERQRGNFPDRFSGHQFPNYSSELNVNALLLGDSALYLCASSYGLAGLFYNEQFFGPGTRLTVL.

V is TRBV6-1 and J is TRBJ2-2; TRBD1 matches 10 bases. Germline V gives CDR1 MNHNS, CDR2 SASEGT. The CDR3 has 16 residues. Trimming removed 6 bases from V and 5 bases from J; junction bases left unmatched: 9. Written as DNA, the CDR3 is TGTGCCAGCAGGATTGGGACAGGGGTGGGGACCGGGGAGCTGTTTTTT. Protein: CASRIGTGVGTGELFF.